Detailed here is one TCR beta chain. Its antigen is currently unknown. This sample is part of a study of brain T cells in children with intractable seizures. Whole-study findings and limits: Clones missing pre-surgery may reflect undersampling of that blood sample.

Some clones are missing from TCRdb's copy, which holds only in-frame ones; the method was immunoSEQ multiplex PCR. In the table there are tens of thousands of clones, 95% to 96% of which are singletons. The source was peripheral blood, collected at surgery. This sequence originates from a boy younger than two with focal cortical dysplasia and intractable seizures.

Here the CDR3 DNA reads TGTGCCAGCAGCAGTACAGGGGTAAGCGAGCAGTACTTC. Translating gives CASSSTGVSEQYF. The chain uses TRBV7-9 and TRBJ2-7; 7 positions agree with TRBD1. Germline values: CDR1 SEHNR, CDR2 FQNEAQ (reference sequence). The J segment lost 6 bases and the V segment lost 5 bases, leaving 7 bases of the junction unmatched. CDR3 size: 13 residues.